The 17 T cell receptor beta chains in this list originate from one sample, sequenced in a study of naive and memory T cell subsets. Findings of the study overall: Naive repertoires, especially CD8, held a few larger clonotypes, possibly memory cells re-expressing CD45RA.

Both TRBC1 and TRBC2 were covered by a beta constant-region primer of two equimolar oligonucleotides. Four rounds of PCR amplified the ligated cDNA using nested alpha and beta constant-region primers plus SP2. TCRdb re-called the UMI-ligation and nested PCR reads through MiXCR, storing one row per CDR3 protein. This sample has more than 120,000 distinct CDR3 sequences, with approximately 20% found just once. Antigens of these TCRs are unknown. Sequencing input: naive CD8+ T cells from blood. The receptor source for this set is a human donor in good health.

CDR3 sequence (DNA): TGTGCCAGCAGCGGGGAAGGCCTTAATCAGCCCCAGCATTTT. Translating gives CASSGEGLNQPQHF. The V and J genes are TRBV7-9 and TRBJ1-5; D not certain. V lost 5 bases and J 4 bases, leaving 12 bases between the germline ends. This CDR3 is 14 amino acids long. The germline gives CDR1 SEHNR, CDR2 FQNEAQ (reference sequence). The whole variable domain, remainder taken from reference TRBV7-9 and TRBJ1-5, is DTGVSQNPRHKITKRGQNVTFRCDPISEHNRLYWYRQTLGQGPEFLTYFQNEAQLEKSRLLSDRFSAERPKGSFSTLEIQRTEQGDSAMYLCASSGEGLNQPQHFGDGTRLSIL.

CDR3 sequence reads: CASSVTGYTKTQYF. In DNA, the CDR3 is TGTGCCAGCAGCGTAACAGGGTATACAAAGACCCAGTACTTC. The rearrangement uses TRBV9 and TRBJ2-5; D perhaps matches TRBD1 (6 bases). Looked up from germline, CDR1 is SGDLS and CDR2 is YYNGEE. Trimming cost V 1 base and J 6 bases, with 13 bases left between them. The CDR3 is 14 residues long. The whole variable domain, filled in from reference TRBV9 and TRBJ2-5, reads DSGVTQTPKHLITATGQRVTLRCSPRSGDLSVYWYQQSLDQGLQFLIQYYNGEERAKGNILERFSAQQFPDLHSELNLSSLELGDSALYFCASSVTGYTKTQYFGPGTRLLVL.

This chain connects TRBV29-1 to TRBJ2-7; 8 bases agree with TRBD1. Germline V lookup: CDR1 SQVTM, CDR2 ANQGSEA. V gave up 5 bases and J gave up 4 bases; unmatched junction bases: 4. The CDR3 is made up of 12 amino acids. This chain's CDR3 is CSVRQGTYEQYF. As DNA, the CDR3 is TGCAGCGTTCGACAGGGGACATACGAGCAGTACTTC.

This clonotype was seen more than once but under ten times. The chain combines TRBV6-6 with TRBJ1-5, with 7 bases that match TRBD1. Trimming cost V 8 bases and J 3 bases; bases outside gene matches: 10. The CDR3 length is 15 residues. CDR1 and CDR2 (germline): MNHNY, SVGAGI (reference sequence). The CDR3 sequence is CASRPRDSHNQPQHF. CDR3 DNA sequence: TGTGCCAGCCGGCCCCGGGACAGCCACAATCAGCCCCAGCATTTT.

The rearrangement links TRBV25-1 to TRBJ2-3, with 10 bases matching TRBD2. CDR1 is MGHDK, CDR2 SYGVNS, per germline. The V and J ends lost 1 base and 2 bases, in that order; junction bases with no gene match: 12. The CDR3 consists of 19 residues. The CDR3: CASSEFFSSGSGPTDTQYF. Here the CDR3 DNA reads TGTGCCAGCAGTGAATTCTTCTCTAGCGGGAGCGGGCCCACAGATACGCAGTATTTT.

The chain joins TRBV27 to TRBJ1-5; TRBD1 might be the D (5 bases). Trimming shortened V by 6 bases and J by 3 bases, and 12 bases separated the two germline ends. Germline V gene lookup returns CDR1 MNHEY and CDR2 SMNVEV (reference sequence). The CDR3 runs to 14 residues. The CDR3 bases are TGTGCCAGCAGCGAACCGGGGCCCAATCAGCCCCAGCATTTT. It specifies CASSEPGPNQPQHF.

This clonotype was counted a few times. V is TRBV6-1 and J is TRBJ1-5, with a possible D match to TRBD1 (6 bases). The CDR3 totals 14 residues. Germline V gene data show CDR1 as MNHNS and CDR2 as SASEGT. The V gene lost 11 bases and the J gene lost 0 bases, with 14 bases spanning the gap. CDR3 residues: CAGGQDYSNQPQHF. In nucleotides, the CDR3 is TGTGCCGGGGGGCAGGATTATAGCAATCAGCCCCAGCATTTT.

J is TRBJ1-4 and V is TRBV29-1; TRBD1 agrees at 10 bases. CDR3 length: 18 residues. Germline CDR1 and CDR2: SQVTM and ANQGSEA. The trim removed 6 bases at V and 0 bases at J, leaving 13 bases unmatched. The DNA for the CDR3 is TGCAGCGTCGCTCTTAGACAGGGGGCGCGGGCAACTAATGAAAAACTGTTTTTT. Protein: CSVALRQGARATNEKLFF.

The chain employs TRBV13 and TRBJ2-7; no definite D call. Trimming cost V 2 bases and J 6 bases, with 5 bases left between them. Per the germline V gene, CDR1 is PRHDT and CDR2 is FYEKMQ (reference sequence). This CDR3 region has 11 residues. CDR3 coding DNA: TGTGCCAGCAGCTTAAAGGGCGAGCAGTACTTC. It translates to CASSLKGEQYF.

This clonotype was counted a few times. CDR3 DNA sequence: TGTGCCAGCAGTGAATATGTTACACAAGAGACCCAGTACTTC. It yields the protein CASSEYVTQETQYF. The chain carries TRBV25-1 and TRBJ2-5; D uncertain. V lost 0 bases, J lost 2 bases, and 7 bases lay in between. The CDR3 extends over 14 amino acids. Germline lookup yields CDR1 MGHDK and CDR2 SYGVNS.

This chain links TRBV19 with TRBJ2-7; 10 positions agree with TRBD2. The CDR3 spans 15 residues. The V gene's germline CDR1 is LNHDA and CDR2 SQIVND (reference sequence). Trimming removed 1 base from V and 3 bases from J; junction bases left unmatched: 3. The CDR3 DNA reads as TGTGCCAGTAGTATAGGGACTAGCGGTATCTACGAGCAGTACTTC. Translating it yields CASSIGTSGIYEQYF.

CDR3 in DNA: TGTGCCAGCAGCTTAATCGGGGCGCGGGGCTACACCTTC. Translating gives CASSLIGARGYTF. The chain links TRBV7-9 to TRBJ1-2, with TRBD1 as a possible D gene (5 bases). The CDR3 is made up of 13 amino acids. Germline V gene sequence: CDR1 SEHNR, CDR2 FQNEAQ (reference sequence). V shed 2 bases and J shed 8 bases, with 12 bases lying between them.

The chain joins TRBV12-5 to TRBJ2-3; 8 bases are shared with TRBD2. Germline values: CDR1 LGHNT, CDR2 FRNRAP. V dropped 0 bases and J dropped 2; count of bases not matched to a gene: 10. The CDR3 has 18 amino acids. The CDR3 reads CASGLVRSGLANTDTQYF. CDR3 bases: TGTGCTAGTGGTTTGGTACGGAGTGGACTAGCAAACACAGATACGCAGTATTTT.

This clonotype was seen more than once but under ten times. The chain is built from TRBV12-3 or TRBV12-4 and TRBJ2-7, with TRBD2 matching over 10 bases. This CDR3 comprises 14 residues. V shed 3 bases, J shed 3 bases, and the junction held 2 bases outside the gene matches. CDR3 in amino acids: CASSFLAGVYEQYF. CDR3 DNA sequence: TGTGCCAGCAGTTTCCTAGCGGGAGTCTACGAGCAGTACTTC.

This clonotype was detected a few times. This chain uses TRBV6-1 with TRBJ2-3; 7 nucleotides agree with TRBD1. The CDR3 extends over 15 amino acids. Trimming cost V 3 bases and J 4 bases; bases outside gene matches: 7. Germline loops: CDR1 MNHNS, CDR2 SASEGT. In nucleotides, the CDR3 is TGTGCCAGCAGTGATGACAGGGTATTGCCAGATACGCAGTATTTT. It encodes CASSDDRVLPDTQYF.

The chain uses TRBV24-1 and TRBJ2-3; D not certain. V was clipped by 2 bases and J by 2 bases, with 7 bases between them. The germline V gene has CDR1 KGHDR and CDR2 SFDVKD. CDR3 length equals 14 residues. For the CDR3, the DNA is TGTGCCACCAGTGATTCTGGTGCCACAGATACGCAGTATTTT. Its protein product is CATSDSGATDTQYF.

This clonotype has a handful of counts. V is TRBV12-3 or TRBV12-4 and J is TRBJ1-1; TRBD1 matches at 9 bases. The CDR3 totals 15 residues. V was clipped by 3 bases and J by 0 bases; unmatched bases: 2. The CDR3 DNA reads as TGTGCCAGCAGTTTGACAGGGGGGTTGAACACTGAAGCTTTCTTT. Protein product: CASSLTGGLNTEAFF.